Listed below are T cell receptor beta chains from one sample, sequenced in a study of blood T cell repertoires in COVID-19. Only in-frame clones appear in the TCRdb table, and some are missing; sequencing was by immunoSEQ multiplex PCR. The sample shows roughly 230,000 clones, more than 75% of them seen only once. Sample: peripheral blood. The receptors shown here come from a man aged 40-50 years with acute or convalescent COVID-19. CDR3s include the opening cysteine and the closing phenylalanine or tryptophan. A D gene is named only where the DNA matches it firmly. Clone size, where shown, is once, few, many, or a class for clones that have expanded.

NA	NA	TRBV2	TRBJ1-4	CASTLFHEKLFF	TGTGCCAGCACCCTCTTCCATGAAAAACTGTTTTTT
TRBD2	NA	TRBV13	TRBJ2-2	CASSYSGGNTGELFF	TGTGCCAGCAGCTATAGCGGGGGGAACACCGGGGAGCTGTTTTTT
TRBD1	NA	TRBV19	TRBJ1-1	CASQTGGNTEAFF	TGTGCCAGTCAAACAGGGGGGAACACTGAAGCTTTCTTT
NA	NA	TRBV19	TRBJ1-2	CASSMGKQGSGYTF	TGTGCCAGTAGTATGGGGAAACAGGGCTCTGGCTACACCTTC
TRBD1	NA	TRBV15	TRBJ1-5	CATSEGQGRMEPQHF	TGTGCCACCAGCGAGGGACAGGGGAGGATGGAGCCCCAGCATTTT
TRBD1	few	TRBV7-2	TRBJ2-7	CASSSGTGVVQYF	TGTGCCAGCAGCTCCGGGACAGGGGTCGTGCAGTACTTC
NA	once	TRBV3-1/TRBV3-2	TRBJ1-1	CASSFSNTEAFF	TGTGCCAGCAGCTTCAGTAACACTGAAGCTTTCTTT
TRBD1	once	TRBV7-6	TRBJ2-1	CASSSDRVDNEQFF	TGTGCCAGCAGTTCAGACAGGGTGGACAATGAGCAGTTCTTC
NA	once	TRBV12-3/TRBV12-4	TRBJ1-6	CASSPNNSPLHF	TGTGCCAGCAGTCCAAATAATTCACCCCTCCACTTT
NA	NA	TRBV5-8	TRBJ1-2	CASSLEAASYGYTF	TGTGCCAGCAGCTTGGAGGCAGCGTCCTATGGCTACACCTTC
NA	NA	TRBV6-5	TRBJ1-6	CASSYEGRENSPLHF	TGTGCCAGCAGTTACGAAGGACGGGAGAATTCACCCCTCCACTTT
NA	NA	TRBV6-6	TRBJ2-3	CASSPTRDTQYF	TGTGCCAGCAGTCCCACCAGGGATACGCAGTATTTT
TRBD1	NA	TRBV7-9	TRBJ2-7	CASSSRTGFRNEQYF	TGTGCCAGCAGCTCTCGGACAGGGTTCCGTAACGAGCAGTACTTC
NA	few	TRBV6-5	TRBJ1-2	CASSYGGNYGYTF	TGTGCCAGCAGTTACGGCGGGAACTATGGCTACACCTTC
TRBD1	few	TRBV4-2	TRBJ1-2	CASSQETGQGAGYTF	TGTGCCAGCAGCCAAGAGACGGGACAGGGGGCCGGCTACACCTTC
NA	NA	TRBV30	TRBJ2-7	CACPRPGLGDEQYF	TGTGCCTGCCCACGGCCGGGACTGGGCGACGAGCAGTACTTC
TRBD1	NA	TRBV19	TRBJ1-2	CASSTSRTGGNYGYTF	TGTGCCAGTAGTACCAGCCGGACAGGGGGAAACTATGGCTACACCTTC
NA	NA	TRBV5-1	TRBJ1-3	CASSLAFSGGGNTIYF	TGCGCCAGCAGCTTGGCCTTTTCCGGGGGTGGAAACACCATATATTTT
NA	NA	TRBV5-6	TRBJ2-2	CASSPPGGTAYTGELFF	TGTGCCAGCAGCCCCCCGGGGGGGACAGCTTACACCGGGGAGCTGTTTTTT
NA	NA	TRBV4-3	TRBJ2-2	CASSQVTGGVGELFF	TGCGCCAGCAGCCAAGTAACGGGGGGCGTCGGGGAGCTGTTTTTT
NA	NA	TRBV9	TRBJ1-2	CASSPRENYGYTF	TGTGCCAGCAGCCCCAGGGAAAACTATGGCTACACCTTC
TRBD1	few	TRBV3-1/TRBV3-2	TRBJ2-2	CASSHINRGTGELFF	TGTGCCAGCAGCCACATCAACAGGGGCACCGGGGAGCTGTTTTTT
TRBD2	NA	TRBV5-1	TRBJ2-7	CASSQTGGFKTGTYEQYF	TGCGCCAGCTCACAAACGGGGGGGTTTAAGACAGGCACCTACGAGCAGTACTTC
NA	NA	TRBV20-1	TRBJ1-2	CSAPPGYTF	TGCAGTGCCCCTCCTGGCTACACCTTC
NA	once	TRBV27	TRBJ2-1	CASSWGPPSYNEQFF	TGTGCCAGCAGTTGGGGGCCTCCTTCCTACAATGAGCAGTTCTTC
TRBD1	NA	TRBV2	TRBJ2-2	CASSEDRPNTGELFF	TGTGCCAGCAGTGAGGACAGGCCAAACACCGGGGAGCTGTTTTTT
NA	NA	TRBV18	TRBJ1-1	CASSPRQDLNTEAFF	TGTGCCAGCTCACCACGACAGGACTTGAACACTGAAGCTTTCTTT
NA	NA	TRBV11-2	TRBJ1-5	CASSSDTGKGQPQHF	TGTGCCAGCAGCTCTGACACGGGCAAGGGGCAGCCCCAGCATTTT
TRBD1	NA	TRBV7-9	TRBJ2-2	CASSFRQGVGTGELFF	TGTGCCAGCAGCTTTCGACAGGGGGTTGGCACCGGGGAGCTGTTTTTT
TRBD1	NA	TRBV10-3	TRBJ1-1	CAISEYRGPAESEAFF	TGTGCCATCAGTGAGTACAGGGGGCCGGCTGAAAGTGAAGCTTTCTTT
TRBD1	NA	TRBV4-1	TRBJ2-7	CASSQQGADEQYF	TGCGCCAGCAGCCAGCAGGGGGCCGACGAGCAGTACTTC
NA	few	TRBV30	TRBJ1-2	CTGGLTNYGYTF	TGCACCGGGGGGCTTACTAACTATGGCTACACCTTC
NA	once	TRBV18	TRBJ1-2	CASSPLVGRDYGYTF	TGTGCCAGCTCACCATTAGTAGGCCGGGACTATGGCTACACCTTC
TRBD1	NA	TRBV28	TRBJ2-7	CASSFGTGSYEQYF	TGTGCCAGCAGTTTCGGGACAGGGTCCTACGAGCAGTACTTC
NA	NA	TRBV5-1	TRBJ2-5	CASSFSGQQETQYF	TGCGCCAGCAGCTTTTCTGGACAGCAAGAGACCCAGTACTTC
TRBD1	NA	TRBV10-3	TRBJ1-2	CAIMGVGRGYYGYTF	TGTGCCATCATGGGGGTGGGCAGGGGGTACTATGGCTACACCTTC
TRBD1	NA	TRBV7-6	TRBJ1-2	CASSSGTGNGYTF	TGTGCCAGCAGCTCCGGGACAGGGAACGGCTACACCTTC
TRBD1	NA	TRBV6-1	TRBJ1-5	CASSERGEDRGLSGNQPQHF	TGTGCCAGCAGTGAAAGAGGGGAGGACAGGGGGCTTAGCGGCAATCAGCCCCAGCATTTT
NA	NA	TRBV11-2	TRBJ2-2	CASSLGLGRNTGELFF	TGTGCCAGCAGTTTAGGTCTGGGGAGGAACACCGGGGAGCTGTTTTTT
NA	NA	TRBV6-5	TRBJ1-1	CASSFAGSTEAFF	TGTGCCAGCAGTTTCGCAGGTTCCACTGAAGCTTTCTTT
NA	NA	TRBV28	TRBJ1-5	CASSFPEGNQPQHF	TGTGCCAGCAGTTTCCCCGAGGGCAATCAGCCCCAGCATTTT
NA	once	TRBV29-1	TRBJ2-3	CSVGRGDTQYF	TGCAGCGTTGGCAGGGGAGATACGCAGTATTTT
TRBD2	NA	TRBV10-3	TRBJ2-7	CAIRSDAGAYEQYF	TGTGCCATCAGGTCGGACGCGGGAGCCTACGAGCAGTACTTC
NA	NA	TRBV9	TRBJ2-5	CASSRGLQQETQYF	TGTGCCAGCAGCCGAGGGTTGCAGCAAGAGACCCAGTACTTC
NA	NA	TRBV6-5	TRBJ1-1	CASSYAGYTEAFF	TGTGCCAGCAGTTATGCCGGGTACACTGAAGCTTTCTTT
NA	once	TRBV19	TRBJ1-1	CASNEYGQMNTEAFF	TGTGCCAGTAATGAATACGGACAGATGAACACTGAAGCTTTCTTT
NA	NA	TRBV5-1	TRBJ2-1	CASSAMRLPDEQFF	TGCGCCAGCAGCGCTATGAGACTACCAGATGAGCAGTTCTTC
TRBD1	NA	TRBV7-3	TRBJ2-4	CASSLGQGRNIQYF	TGTGCCAGCAGCTTGGGACAGGGCCGGAACATTCAGTACTTC
NA	NA	TRBV28	TRBJ1-2	CASGQSGRVGYTF	TGTGCCAGCGGCCAGAGCGGACGGGTTGGCTACACCTTC
NA	few	TRBV18	TRBJ2-7	CASSTFQGENEQYF	TGTGCCAGCTCCACCTTCCAAGGAGAGAACGAGCAGTACTTC
TRBD1	NA	TRBV9	TRBJ1-5	CASRNSDRDQPQHF	TGTGCCAGCAGGAATTCGGACAGGGACCAGCCCCAGCATTTT
NA	few	TRBV10-3	TRBJ1-2	CAISVSSGGLNGYTF	TGTGCCATCAGTGTTTCCTCCGGAGGGTTGAATGGCTACACCTTC
NA	NA	TRBV7-2	TRBJ1-6	CASSLDVATLHF	TGTGCCAGCAGCTTAGACGTCGCGACCCTCCACTTT
NA	NA	TRBV3-1/TRBV3-2	TRBJ1-3	CASTLGGLGNTIYF	TGTGCCAGCACCCTAGGAGGGCTCGGAAACACCATATATTTT
TRBD1	NA	TRBV7-9	TRBJ2-3	CASTDTGGRTDTQYF	TGTGCCAGCACCGATACAGGGGGTCGGACAGATACGCAGTATTTT